The 9 T cell receptor beta chains below all came from one sample that was sequenced in a study of T cells in Graves' hyperthyroidism and ophthalmopathy. The source material, RNA transcripts, was used to amplify TCR beta CDR3 regions. An initial round of RT-PCR targeting the TCR CDR3 relied on the HTBI primer set. TCRdb called the multiplex PCR reads again in MiXCR, with one record for every CDR3 protein. Of hundreds of thousands of distinct CDR3 sequences listed, 35% to 55% are singletons. Material for sequencing was peripheral blood or thyroid tissue (not recorded which). The receptors stem from a woman aged 18-29 years with Graves' hyperthyroidism.

Many counts were recorded for this clonotype. The chain recombines TRBV24-1 with TRBJ2-5, with D possibly matching TRBD2 (6 bases). The CDR3 spans 15 residues. V lost 3 bases and J lost 3, with 13 bases in between. Germline CDR1 reads KGHDR; CDR2 reads SFDVKD. The CDR3 reads CATSDNRDLEETQYF. The CDR3 DNA reads as TGTGCCACCAGTGATAACCGGGACTTAGAAGAGACCCAGTACTTC.

This clonotype has only a few counts. The rearrangement links TRBV6-6 to TRBJ1-3; D gene uncertain. Germline V gene sequence: CDR1 MNHNY, CDR2 SVGAGI (reference sequence). The CDR3 is made up of 15 amino acids. The V end was cut by 6 bases, the J end by 0 bases, with 12 bases between. Written as DNA, the CDR3 is TGTGCCAGCAGGGGTACACCTAGCTCTGGAAACACCATATATTTT. Its translation: CASRGTPSSGNTIYF.

A note on this clonotype: An end of the junction does not agree with germline; a read error may underlie this. This rearrangement joins TRBV7-9 to TRBJ2-5; possible D gene TRBD1, 6 bases. This CDR3 is built from 14 residues. Germline V gene sequence: CDR1 SEHNR, CDR2 FQNEAQ (reference sequence). This chain's CDR3 is CASSLPGVDETQYF. The CDR3 DNA reads as TGTGCCAGCAGCCTGCCAGGGGTCGATGAGACCCAGTATTTC.

This clonotype was observed a handful of times. The gene calls are TRBV25-1 and TRBJ1-2, with 8 bases aligning to TRBD1. The CDR3 extends over 13 amino acids. Trimming at V came to 6 bases and at J to 8 bases, leaving 8 bases not matched to a gene. Germline V gene data show CDR1 as MGHDK and CDR2 as SYGVNS. The CDR3 sequence: CASRATGVGGYTF. The CDR3 DNA reads TGTGCCAGCAGAGCGACAGGGGTAGGAGGCTACACCTTC.

A note on this clonotype: Sequence at one end of the junction differs from germline and may be a read error. The V gene is TRBV19, the J gene TRBJ1-5; 9 nucleotides align to TRBD1. This CDR3 contains 14 residues. CDR1 is LNHDA, CDR2 SQIVND, per germline (reference sequence). This CDR3 is CAREGQGGSQPQHF. Here the CDR3 DNA reads TGCGCCAGAGAGGGACAGGGAGGGAGTCAGCCCCAGCATTTT.

This clonotype was observed many times. The chain employs TRBV24-1 and TRBJ2-7; no firm D call. V was pared by 5 bases and J by 3 bases, with 4 bases between. The CDR3 loop spans 11 amino acids. The germline gives CDR1 KGHDR, CDR2 SFDVKD. CDR3 protein: CATSGFYEQYF. Here the CDR3 DNA reads TGTGCCACCAGTGGGTTCTACGAGCAGTACTTC.

This clonotype showed up just once. The rearrangement uses TRBV15 and TRBJ1-5, with 7 positions matching TRBD1. This CDR3 is 16 amino acids long. CDR1 and CDR2 (germline): LNHNV, YYDKDF (reference sequence). V trimming: 4 bases; J trimming: 6 bases; junction bases outside the gene matches: 12. The DNA for the CDR3 is TGTGCCACCAGCACCCGAGGGGCAGGGGGTAGTCAGCCCCAGCATTTT. Translated: CATSTRGAGGSQPQHF.

The rearrangement joins TRBV29-1 to TRBJ2-7; D call uncertain. Germline CDR1 reads SQVTM; CDR2 reads ANQGSEA. This CDR3 contains 16 residues. The ends were cut back, 0 bases at V and 2 bases at J, with 17 bases in the middle. The CDR3 coding sequence is TGCAGCGTTGAAGATCATAACCGCGACTCTACCTACGAGCAGTACTTC. Its protein is CSVEDHNRDSTYEQYF.

The chain employs TRBV15 and TRBJ1-2; D unclear. This CDR3 is 14 amino acids long. CDR1 is LNHNV and CDR2 is YYDKDF in the germline V gene (reference sequence). Trimming took 3 bases from V and 7 from J, leaving 15 bases between them. The CDR3 DNA sequence: TGTGCCACCAGCAGTTTACGGTCGGGCTCTGGCTACACCTTC. Residues: CATSSLRSGSGYTF.